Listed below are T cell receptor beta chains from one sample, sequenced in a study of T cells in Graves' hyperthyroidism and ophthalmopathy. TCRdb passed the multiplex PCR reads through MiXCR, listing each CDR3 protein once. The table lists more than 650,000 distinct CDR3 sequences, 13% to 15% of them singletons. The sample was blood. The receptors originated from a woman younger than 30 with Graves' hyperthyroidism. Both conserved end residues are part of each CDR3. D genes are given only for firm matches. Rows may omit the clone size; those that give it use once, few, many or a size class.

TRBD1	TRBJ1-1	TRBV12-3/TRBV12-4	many	TGTGCCAGCAGCCTACAGGGGGGAGGTACTGAAGCTTTCTTT	CASSLQGGGTEAFF
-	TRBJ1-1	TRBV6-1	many	TGTGCCAGCAGCAAAGGACGAAGCACTGAAGCTTTCTTT	CASSKGRSTEAFF
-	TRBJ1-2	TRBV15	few	TGTGCCACCAGCAGAGAGGGGGTTAGAAGAGGGCCGGGTAACTATGGCTACACCTTC	CATSREGVRRGPGNYGYTF
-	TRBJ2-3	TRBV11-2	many	TGTGCCAGCAGCCCTGGAGAATCTGGCACAGATACGCAGTATTTT	CASSPGESGTDTQYF
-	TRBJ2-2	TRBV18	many	TGTGCCAGCTCGCCGAGGGACACCGGGGAGCTGTTTTTT	CASSPRDTGELFF
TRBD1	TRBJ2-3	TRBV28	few	TGTGCCAGCGTCCGGGACAGGGGCTTCACAGATACGCAGTATTTT	CASVRDRGFTDTQYF
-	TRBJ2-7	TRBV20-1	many	TGCAGTGCTAGCCCGACTGCCTACGAGCAGTACTTC	CSASPTAYEQYF
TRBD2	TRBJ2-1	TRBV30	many	TGTGCCTGGGGGGGGGTCAATGAGCAGTTCTTC	CAWGGVNEQFF
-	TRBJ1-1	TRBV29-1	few	TGCAGCGTCACAGGGAACACTGAAGCTTTCTTT	CSVTGNTEAFF
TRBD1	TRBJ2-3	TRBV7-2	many	TGTGCCAGCAGCTTAAGGGACAGGGACACAGATACGCAGTATTTT	CASSLRDRDTDTQYF
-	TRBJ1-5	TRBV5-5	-	TGTGCCAGCAGCCCGAAAATCAGCGGATATAGCAATCAGCCCCAGCATTTT	CASSPKISGYSNQPQHF
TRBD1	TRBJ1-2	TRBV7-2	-	TGTGCCAGCAGCCCTCGGGCCCGCACAGGGGATGGCTACACCTTC	CASSPRARTGDGYTF
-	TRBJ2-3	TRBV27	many	TGTGCCAGCATGGAGGTCAGCACAGATACGCAGTATTTT	CASMEVSTDTQYF
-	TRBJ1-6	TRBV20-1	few	TGCAGTGCTAGGTCTCTGGGACGGAGCTCCTATAATTCACCCCTCCACTTT	CSARSLGRSSYNSPLHF
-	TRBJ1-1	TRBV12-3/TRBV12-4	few	TGTGCCAGCAGTCACCCCTCCGGGGGCTATCGTCTCACTGAAGCTTTCTTT	CASSHPSGGYRLTEAFF
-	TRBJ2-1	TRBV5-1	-	TGCGCCAGCAGCTTCAGGGACACGTCGGAGGGTGAGCAGTTCTTC	CASSFRDTSEGEQFF
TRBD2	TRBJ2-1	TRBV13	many	TGTGCCAGCAGCTTTACTAGCGGGAGATACAATGAGCAGTTCTTC	CASSFTSGRYNEQFF
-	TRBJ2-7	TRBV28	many	TGTGCCAGCAGTAGATCAGTCAATTACGAGCAGTACTTC	CASSRSVNYEQYF
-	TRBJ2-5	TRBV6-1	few	TGTGCCAGCACGGCCTATCAAGGGGAGACCCAGTACTTC	CASTAYQGETQYF
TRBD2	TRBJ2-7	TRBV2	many	TGTGCCAGCGGTACAGAGGGACTAGAGTACTACGAGCAGTACTTC	CASGTEGLEYYEQYF
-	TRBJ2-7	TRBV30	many	TGTGCCTGGGATCTCAGGGGTATAGTCCACGAGCAGTACTTC	CAWDLRGIVHEQYF
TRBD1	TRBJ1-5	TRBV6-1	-	TGTGCCAGCAGACGGACAGGGCGGATTCAGCCCCAGCATTTT	CASRRTGRIQPQHF
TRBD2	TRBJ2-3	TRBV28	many	TGTGCCAGCAGCTCCCTGGGCGGGAGTACAGATACGCAGTATTTT	CASSSLGGSTDTQYF
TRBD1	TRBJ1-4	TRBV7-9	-	TGTGCCAGCAGCTTAGTCCCCAAGGACAGGGGAAATGAAAAACTGTTTTTT	CASSLVPKDRGNEKLFF
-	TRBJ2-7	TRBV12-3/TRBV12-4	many	TGTGCCAGCAGTTCCAAGGGCCCATACGAGCAGTACTTC	CASSSKGPYEQYF
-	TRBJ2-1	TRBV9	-	TGTGCCAGCAGCGTAGGGTCCAGCGGAAGCTACAATGAGCAGTTCTTC	CASSVGSSGSYNEQFF
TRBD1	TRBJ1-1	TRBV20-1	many	TGCAGTGCAGCGGGACGGGACAGGGGTGCTTTCTTT	CSAAGRDRGAFF
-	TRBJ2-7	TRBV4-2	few	TGTGCCAGCAGCATTGGCATTCAGGGACTCTACGAGCAGTACTTC	CASSIGIQGLYEQYF
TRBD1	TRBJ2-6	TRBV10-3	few	TGTGCCATCAGTGACACAGGGGCTGGGGCCAACGTCCTGACTTTC	CAISDTGAGANVLTF
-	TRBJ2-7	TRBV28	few	TGTGCCAGCAGTCTTGACAGGAGTGCCTACGAGCAGTACTTC	CASSLDRSAYEQYF
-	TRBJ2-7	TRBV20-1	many	TGCAGTGCTAGGAAGGGACACGAGCAGTACTTC	CSARKGHEQYF
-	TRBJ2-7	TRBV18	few	TGTGCCAGCTCATCAGGGGCGAGCTCCTACGAGCAGTACTTC	CASSSGASSYEQYF
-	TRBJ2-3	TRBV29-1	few	TGCAGCGTTGGGGCAGGCACAGATACGCAGTATTTT	CSVGAGTDTQYF
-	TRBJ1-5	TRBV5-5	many	TGTGCCAGCAGCCTCGGACACAGGGACAATCAGCCCCAGCATTTT	CASSLGHRDNQPQHF
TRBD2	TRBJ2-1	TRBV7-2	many	TGTGCCAGCAGCCCTAATAGCGGGCCTAGTCCCTACAATGAGCAGTTCTTC	CASSPNSGPSPYNEQFF
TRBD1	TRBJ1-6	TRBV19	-	TGTGCCAGTAGTAGATATCCGGGACAGGGAAGCTCCTATAATTCACCCCTCCACTTT	CASSRYPGQGSSYNSPLHF
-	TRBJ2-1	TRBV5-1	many	TGCGCCAGCAGCTTGCAGGGCCCATTCTACAATGAGCAGTTCTTC	CASSLQGPFYNEQFF
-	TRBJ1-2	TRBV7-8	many	TGTGCCAGCACCCCGCGGGGGGGAGCTAACTATGGCTACACCTTC	CASTPRGGANYGYTF
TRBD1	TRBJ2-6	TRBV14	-	TGTGCCAGCAGCCGGGGACAGAGCTCTGGGGCCAACGTCCTGACTTTC	CASSRGQSSGANVLTF
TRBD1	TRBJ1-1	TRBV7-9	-	TGTGCCAGCAGCGTTTCCGGGACAGGCGACACTGAAGCTTTCTTT	CASSVSGTGDTEAFF
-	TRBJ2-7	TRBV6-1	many	TGTGCCAGCAGTGGGGCGGCTAGCAGATCCTACGAGCAGTACTTC	CASSGAASRSYEQYF
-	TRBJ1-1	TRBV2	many	TGTGCCAGACGGGTCCTAGGAACTGAAGCTTTCTTT	CARRVLGTEAFF
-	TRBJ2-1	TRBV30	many	TGTGCCTGGAGCAGGGGCTACAATGAGCAGTTCTTC	CAWSRGYNEQFF
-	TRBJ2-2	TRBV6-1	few	TGTGCCACCCTACCCAGGAACACCGGGGAGCTGTTTTTT	CATLPRNTGELFF
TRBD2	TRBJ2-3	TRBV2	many	TGTGCCAGCAACGTCCGAGCGGGAGCAGATACGCAGTATTTT	CASNVRAGADTQYF
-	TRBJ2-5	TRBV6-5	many	TGTGCCAGCAGTTACTCTCTCCTAGCGCAACAGACCCAGTACTTC	CASSYSLLAQQTQYF
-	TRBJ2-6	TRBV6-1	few	TGTGCCAGCAGTCGTGCCGGCCCCTCTGGGGCCAACGTCCTGACTTTC	CASSRAGPSGANVLTF
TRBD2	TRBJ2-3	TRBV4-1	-	TGCGCCAGCAGTCGGACTAGCGGGAGAACAGATACGCAGTATTTT	CASSRTSGRTDTQYF
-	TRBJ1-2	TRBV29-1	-	TGCAGCGTTGAAGGAGGAGTAACAGCGGGGGGGTTCTATGGCTACACCTTC	CSVEGGVTAGGFYGYTF
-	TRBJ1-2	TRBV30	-	TGTGGGGGAGCCGTCTACTATGGCTACACCTTC	CGGAVYYGYTF
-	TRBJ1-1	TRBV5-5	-	TGTGCCAGCAGCTTGAGGGCGGGACAAGAAGCTTTCTTT	CASSLRAGQEAFF
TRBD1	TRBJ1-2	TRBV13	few	TGTGCCAGCAGCGTAGTCACAGGGGGCGACGGCTACACCTTC	CASSVVTGGDGYTF
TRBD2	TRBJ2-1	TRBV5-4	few	TGTGCCAGCAGCTTGAGCTCTCTAGCGGGGGCCTCCTACAATGAGCAGTTCTTC	CASSLSSLAGASYNEQFF
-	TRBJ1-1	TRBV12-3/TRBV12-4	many	TGTGCCAGCACATTGGCAACTGGAGCGGCTGAAGCTTTCTTT	CASTLATGAAEAFF
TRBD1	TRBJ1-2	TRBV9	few	TGTGCCAGCAGGGGGACAGAATATGGCTACACCTTC	CASRGTEYGYTF
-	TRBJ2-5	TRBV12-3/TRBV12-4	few	TGTGCCAGCAGTCCCGAGGGCCTGGGAGAGACCCAGTACTTC	CASSPEGLGETQYF
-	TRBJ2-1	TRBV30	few	TGTGCCTGGAGTGTACGAGGGTGGGAGCAGTTCTTC	CAWSVRGWEQFF
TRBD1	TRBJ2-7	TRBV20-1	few	TGCAGTGCTGGGGGGACCGGGACAGGCTGGGGGGAGCAGTACTTC	CSAGGTGTGWGEQYF
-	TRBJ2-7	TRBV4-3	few	TGCGCCAGCAGCCCGCAAATCGAGACCTACGAGCAGTACTTC	CASSPQIETYEQYF
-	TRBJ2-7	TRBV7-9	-	TGTGCCAGCAGCCAAGGAGGCGGCCGACCCAGCTCCTACGAGCAGTACTTC	CASSQGGGRPSSYEQYF